These 5 T cell receptor beta chains came from one sample sequenced in a study of Graves' ophthalmopathy and Graves' hyperthyroidism. Amplification of the TCR beta CDR3 regions used RNA transcripts (as template). Scientists carried out first-round RT-PCR using HTBI primers and then a second-round multiplex PCR. TCRdb reanalysed the multiplex PCR reads using MiXCR and keeps one entry per CDR3 protein. The table lists about 370,000 distinct CDR3 sequences, about a sixth of them singletons. Sequencing used peripheral blood. All receptors derive from an adult woman with stable Graves' hyperthyroidism.

This clonotype has at least ten counts. V is TRBV19 and J is TRBJ1-5; 7 nucleotides match TRBD1. The junction had 7 bases not matched to a gene; V was cut back by 9 bases and J by 2 bases. Per the germline V gene, CDR1 is LNHDA and CDR2 is SQIVND (reference sequence). The CDR3 covers 14 residues. The chain's CDR3 is CASDLTGGNQPQHF. The CDR3 nucleotides read TGTGCCAGCGATCTCACAGGGGGCAATCAGCCCCAGCATTTT.

V gene TRBV19 combines with J gene TRBJ1-5; D is possibly TRBD1 (5 bases). Germline V lookup: CDR1 LNHDA, CDR2 SQIVND (reference sequence). V lost 6 bases and J lost 2, with 14 bases in between. This CDR3 is 15 amino acids long. The CDR3 here is CASSPVAGGNQPQHF. The CDR3 DNA reads as TGTGCCAGTAGCCCTGTTGCGGGGGGCAATCAGCCCCAGCATTTT. The full variable domain, completed using reference TRBV19 and TRBJ1-5, is DGGITQSPKYLFRKEGQNVTLSCEQNLNHDAMYWYRQDPGQGLRLIYYSQIVNDFQKGDIAEGYSVSREKKESFPLTVTSAQKNPTAFYLCASSPVAGGNQPQHFGDGTRLSIL.

This clonotype was recorded at least ten times. V is TRBV20-1 and J is TRBJ2-7, with D possibly matching TRBD1 (5 bases). The CDR3 totals 13 residues. In germline, CDR1 is DFQATT, CDR2 SNEGSKA (reference sequence). Between the trimmed V and J ends, which lost 4 bases and 6 bases, there was a span of 16 bases. The CDR3 bases are TGCAGTGCTATCTATTCAGGGTCGAGCGAGCAGTACTTC. Translating gives CSAIYSGSSEQYF.

This clonotype was recorded at least ten times. The chain has TRBV10-3 and TRBJ1-3; D gene unclear. The germline CDR1 and CDR2 sequences are ENHRY and SYGVKD. CDR3 length equals 14 residues. V was shortened by 0 bases and J by 4 bases, with 7 bases between the two germline ends. CDR3 DNA sequence: TGTGCCATCAGTGAGTCCGGGATGGGAAACACCATATATTTT. It specifies CAISESGMGNTIYF.

This clonotype came up many times. The rearrangement joins TRBV28 to TRBJ1-1; D unclear. The V and J ends lost 1 base and 1 base respectively, with 16 bases between them. CDR1 is MDHEN, CDR2 SYDVKM, per germline. The length of the CDR3 is 17 residues. DNA of the CDR3: TGTGCCAGCAGTTTATTAAAGAGGAGAGAGGGGAACACTGAAGCTTTCTTT. As protein: CASSLLKRREGNTEAFF.